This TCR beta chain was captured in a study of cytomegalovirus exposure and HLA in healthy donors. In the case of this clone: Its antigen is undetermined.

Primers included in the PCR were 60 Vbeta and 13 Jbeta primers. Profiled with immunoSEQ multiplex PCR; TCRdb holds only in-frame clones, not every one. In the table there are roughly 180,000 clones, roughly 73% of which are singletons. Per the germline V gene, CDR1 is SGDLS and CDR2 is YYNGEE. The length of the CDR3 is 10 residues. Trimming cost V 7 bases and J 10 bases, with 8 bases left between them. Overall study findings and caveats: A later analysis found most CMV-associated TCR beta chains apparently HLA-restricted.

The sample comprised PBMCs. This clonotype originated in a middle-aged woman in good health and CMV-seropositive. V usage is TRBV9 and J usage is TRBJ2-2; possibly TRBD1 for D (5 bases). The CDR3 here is CASSGQELFF. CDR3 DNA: TGTGCCAGCTCAGGGCAGGAGCTGTTTTTT. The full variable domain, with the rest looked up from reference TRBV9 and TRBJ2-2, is DSGVTQTPKHLITATGQRVTLRCSPRSGDLSVYWYQQSLDQGLQFLIQYYNGEERAKGNILERFSAQQFPDLHSELNLSSLELGDSALYFCASSGQELFFGEGSRLTVL.